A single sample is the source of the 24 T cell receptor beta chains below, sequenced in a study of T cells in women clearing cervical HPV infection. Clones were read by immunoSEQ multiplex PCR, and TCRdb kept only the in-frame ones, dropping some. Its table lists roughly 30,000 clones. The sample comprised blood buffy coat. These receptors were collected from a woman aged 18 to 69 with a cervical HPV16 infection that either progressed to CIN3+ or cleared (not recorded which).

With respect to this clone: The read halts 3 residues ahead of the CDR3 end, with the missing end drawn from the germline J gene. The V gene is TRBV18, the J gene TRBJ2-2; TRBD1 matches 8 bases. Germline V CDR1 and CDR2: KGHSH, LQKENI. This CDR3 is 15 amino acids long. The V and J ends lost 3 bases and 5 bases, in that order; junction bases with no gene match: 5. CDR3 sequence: CASSPTGAVTGELFF. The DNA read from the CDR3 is TGTGCCAGCTCACCGACAGGGGCGGTGACCGGGGAG.

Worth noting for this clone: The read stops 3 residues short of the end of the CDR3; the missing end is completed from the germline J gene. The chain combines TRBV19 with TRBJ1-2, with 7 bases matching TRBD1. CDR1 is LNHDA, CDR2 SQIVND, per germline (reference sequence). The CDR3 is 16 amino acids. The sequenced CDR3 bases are TGTGCCAGTAGCACGCAAGACAGGGTGGGTAATTACGGC. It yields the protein CASSTQDRVGNYG. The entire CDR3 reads CASSTQDRVGNYGYTF. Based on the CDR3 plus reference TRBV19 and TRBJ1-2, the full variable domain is DGGITQSPKYLFRKEGQNVTLSCEQNLNHDAMYWYRQDPGQGLRLIYYSQIVNDFQKGDIAEGYSVSREKKESFPLTVTSAQKNPTAFYLCASSTQDRVGNYGYTFGSGTRLTVV.

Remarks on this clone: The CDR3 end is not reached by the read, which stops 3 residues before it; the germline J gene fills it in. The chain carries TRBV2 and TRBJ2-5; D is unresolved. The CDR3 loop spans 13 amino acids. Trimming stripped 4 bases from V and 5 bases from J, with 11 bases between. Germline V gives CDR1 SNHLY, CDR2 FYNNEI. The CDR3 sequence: CASSVEAPETQYF. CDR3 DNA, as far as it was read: TGTGCCAGCAGTGTAGAAGCACCTGAGACC.

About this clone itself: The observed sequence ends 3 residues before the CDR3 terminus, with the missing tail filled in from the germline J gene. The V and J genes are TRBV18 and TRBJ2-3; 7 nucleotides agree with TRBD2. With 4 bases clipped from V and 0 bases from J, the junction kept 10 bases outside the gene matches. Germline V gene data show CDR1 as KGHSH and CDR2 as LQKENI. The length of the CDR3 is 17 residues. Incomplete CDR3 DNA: TGTGCCAGCTCACTCGGGGGGATGATTTCTAGCACAGATACG. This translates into CASSLGGMISSTDT. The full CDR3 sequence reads CASSLGGMISSTDTQYF.

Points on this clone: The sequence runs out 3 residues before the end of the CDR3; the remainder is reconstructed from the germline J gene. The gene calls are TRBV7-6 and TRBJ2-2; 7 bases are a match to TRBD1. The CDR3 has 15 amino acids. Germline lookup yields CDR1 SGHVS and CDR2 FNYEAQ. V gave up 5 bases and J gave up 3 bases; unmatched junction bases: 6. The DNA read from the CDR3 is TGTGCCAGCAGCCCACCGGGACAGCACACCGGGGAG. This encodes CASSPPGQHTGE. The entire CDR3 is CASSPPGQHTGELFF.

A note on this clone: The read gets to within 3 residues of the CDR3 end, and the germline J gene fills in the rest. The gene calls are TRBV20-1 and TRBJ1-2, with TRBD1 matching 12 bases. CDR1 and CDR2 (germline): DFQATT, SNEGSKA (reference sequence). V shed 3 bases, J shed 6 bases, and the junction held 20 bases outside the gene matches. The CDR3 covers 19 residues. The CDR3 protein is CSASRDRGLSRILSDGYTF. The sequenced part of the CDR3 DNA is TGCAGTGCTAGCCGGGACAGGGGGCTATCAAGGATATTGTCAGATGGC.

The CDR3 protein is CASSIEKSSNTIYF. Partial CDR3 DNA: TGTGCCAGTAGTATAGAGAAGAGCTCGAACACC. J is TRBJ1-3 and V is TRBV19, with no clear D. The CDR3 end falls 3 residues outside the read, so it is completed with the germline J gene. Germline V lookup: CDR1 LNHDA, CDR2 SQIVND (reference sequence). V was shortened by 0 bases and J by 7 bases, with 10 bases between the two germline ends. The length of the CDR3 is 14 residues.

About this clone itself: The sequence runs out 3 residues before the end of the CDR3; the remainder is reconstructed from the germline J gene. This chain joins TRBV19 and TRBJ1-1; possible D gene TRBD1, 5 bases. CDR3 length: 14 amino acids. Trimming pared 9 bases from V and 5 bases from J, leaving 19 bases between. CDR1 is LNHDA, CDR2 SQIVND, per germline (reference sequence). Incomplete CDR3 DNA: TGTGCCAGCGTTAAATCTCGGGAGGGGACTGAA. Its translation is CASVKSREGTE. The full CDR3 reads CASVKSREGTEAFF.

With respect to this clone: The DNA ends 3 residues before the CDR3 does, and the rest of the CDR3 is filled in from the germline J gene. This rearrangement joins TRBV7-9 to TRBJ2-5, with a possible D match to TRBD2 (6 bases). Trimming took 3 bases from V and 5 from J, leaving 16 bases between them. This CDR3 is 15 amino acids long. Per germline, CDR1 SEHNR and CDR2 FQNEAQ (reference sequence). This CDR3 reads CASSFFGGSRETQYF. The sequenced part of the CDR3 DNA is TGTGCCAGCAGCTTTTTTGGGGGGTCCAGGGAGACC. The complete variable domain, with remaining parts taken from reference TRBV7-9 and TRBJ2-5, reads DTGVSQNPRHKITKRGQNVTFRCDPISEHNRLYWYRQTLGQGPEFLTYFQNEAQLEKSRLLSDRFSAERPKGSFSTLEIQRTEQGDSAMYLCASSFFGGSRETQYFGPGTRLLVL.

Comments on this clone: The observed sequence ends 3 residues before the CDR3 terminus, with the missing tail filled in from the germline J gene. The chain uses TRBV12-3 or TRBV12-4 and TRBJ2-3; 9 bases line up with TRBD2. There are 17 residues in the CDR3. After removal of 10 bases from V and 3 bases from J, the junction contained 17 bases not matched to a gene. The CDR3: CATSGWHLAGETDTQYF. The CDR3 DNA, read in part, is TGTGCCACCTCTGGGTGGCACTTAGCGGGGGAGACAGATACG.

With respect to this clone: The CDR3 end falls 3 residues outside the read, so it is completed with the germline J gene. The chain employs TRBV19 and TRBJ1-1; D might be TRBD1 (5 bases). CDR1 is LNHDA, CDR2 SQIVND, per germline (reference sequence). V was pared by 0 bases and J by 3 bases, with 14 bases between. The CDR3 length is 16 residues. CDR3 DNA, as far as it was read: TGTGCCAGTAGTATAGATCGGCCAGGGTTATACACTGAA. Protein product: CASSIDRPGLYTE. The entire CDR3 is CASSIDRPGLYTEAFF.

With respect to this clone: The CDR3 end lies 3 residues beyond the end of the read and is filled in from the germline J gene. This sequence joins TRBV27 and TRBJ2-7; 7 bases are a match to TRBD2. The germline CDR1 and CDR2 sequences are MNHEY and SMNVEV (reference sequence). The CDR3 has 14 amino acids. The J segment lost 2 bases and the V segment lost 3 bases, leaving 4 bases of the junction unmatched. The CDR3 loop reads CASSFGTTPYEQYF. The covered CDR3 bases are TGTGCCAGCAGTTTTGGGACTACTCCCTACGAG.

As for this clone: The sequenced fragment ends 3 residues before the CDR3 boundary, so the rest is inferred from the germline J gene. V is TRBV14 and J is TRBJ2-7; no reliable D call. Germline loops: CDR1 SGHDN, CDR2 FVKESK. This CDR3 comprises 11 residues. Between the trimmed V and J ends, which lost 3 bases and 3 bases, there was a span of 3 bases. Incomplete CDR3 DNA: TGTGCCAGCAGCCATAACTACGAG. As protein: CASSHNYE. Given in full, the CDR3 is CASSHNYEQYF.

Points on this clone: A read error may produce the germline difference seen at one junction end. CDR3 in amino acids: CASSQDAVTNEKLFF. The DNA read from the CDR3 is TGCGCCAGCAGCCAAGATGCGGTGACTAATGAAAAA. This rearrangement joins TRBV4-2 to TRBJ1-4; D uncertain. The read comes to an end 3 residues before the CDR3 does, leaving the germline J gene to fill in the end. This CDR3 region has 15 residues. Germline values: CDR1 LGHNA, CDR2 YNFKEQ.

CDR3 DNA (partial): TGCGCCACCACGCCCAATCTAAAGCCAGGGTGCTCACCC. Its protein product is CATTPNLKPGCSP. In full, the CDR3 reads CATTPNLKPGCSPLHF. The chain links TRBV23-1 to TRBJ1-6, with D perhaps matching TRBD1 (5 bases). The read stops 3 residues short of the end of the CDR3; the missing end is completed from the germline J gene. TRBV23-1 counts as an open reading frame of uncertain function. This CDR3 is 16 amino acids long. The ends were cut back, 10 bases at V and 10 bases at J, with 26 bases in the middle.

CDR3 bases read: TGTGCCAGTAGTATCTCGGGGGGGAATGAAAAA. Amino acid sequence: CASSISGGNEK. In full, the CDR3 is CASSISGGNEKLFF. The chain uses TRBV19 and TRBJ1-4; D is possibly TRBD1 (5 bases). The CDR3 extends 3 residues past the end of the read, so its final part is completed from the germline J gene. The germline CDR1 and CDR2 sequences are LNHDA and SQIVND (reference sequence). The V end was cut by 3 bases, the J end by 5 bases, with 10 bases between. This CDR3 contains 14 residues.

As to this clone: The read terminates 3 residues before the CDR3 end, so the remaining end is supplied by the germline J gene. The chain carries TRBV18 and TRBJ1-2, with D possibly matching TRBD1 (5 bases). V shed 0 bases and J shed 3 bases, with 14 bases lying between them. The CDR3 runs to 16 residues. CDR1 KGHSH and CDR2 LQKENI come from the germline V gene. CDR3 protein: CASSPPNQGAHYGYTF. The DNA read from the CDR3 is TGTGCCAGCTCACCACCCAACCAGGGTGCCCACTATGGC.

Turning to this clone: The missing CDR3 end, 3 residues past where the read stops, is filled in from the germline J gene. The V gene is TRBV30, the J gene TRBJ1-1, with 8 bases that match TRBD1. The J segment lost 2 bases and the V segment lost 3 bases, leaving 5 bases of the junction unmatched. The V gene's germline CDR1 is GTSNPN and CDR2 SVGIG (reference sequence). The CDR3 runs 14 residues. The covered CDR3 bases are TGTGCCTGGAGGTCGGGACAGGCTAACACTGAA. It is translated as CAWRSGQANTE. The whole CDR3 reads CAWRSGQANTEAFF.

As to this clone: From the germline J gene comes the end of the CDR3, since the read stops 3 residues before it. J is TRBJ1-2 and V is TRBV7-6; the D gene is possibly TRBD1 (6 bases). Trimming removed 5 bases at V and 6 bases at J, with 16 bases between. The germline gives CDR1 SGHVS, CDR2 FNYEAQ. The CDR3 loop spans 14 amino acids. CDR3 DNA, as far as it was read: TGTGCCAGCAGCCCGCGACAGGAGTCGGATGGC. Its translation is CASSPRQESDG. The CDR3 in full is CASSPRQESDGYTF.

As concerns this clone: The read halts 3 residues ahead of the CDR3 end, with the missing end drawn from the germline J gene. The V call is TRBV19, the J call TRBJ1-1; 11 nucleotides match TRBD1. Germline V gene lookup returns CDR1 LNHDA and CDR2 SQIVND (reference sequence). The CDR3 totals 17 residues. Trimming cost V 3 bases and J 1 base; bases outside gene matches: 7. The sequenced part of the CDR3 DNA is TGTGCCAGTAGTATGGCCCCCGGGACAGGGGGGAACACTGAA. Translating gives CASSMAPGTGGNTE. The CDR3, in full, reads CASSMAPGTGGNTEAFF. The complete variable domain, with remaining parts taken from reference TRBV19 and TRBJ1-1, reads DGGITQSPKYLFRKEGQNVTLSCEQNLNHDAMYWYRQDPGQGLRLIYYSQIVNDFQKGDIAEGYSVSREKKESFPLTVTSAQKNPTAFYLCASSMAPGTGGNTEAFFGQGTRLTVV.

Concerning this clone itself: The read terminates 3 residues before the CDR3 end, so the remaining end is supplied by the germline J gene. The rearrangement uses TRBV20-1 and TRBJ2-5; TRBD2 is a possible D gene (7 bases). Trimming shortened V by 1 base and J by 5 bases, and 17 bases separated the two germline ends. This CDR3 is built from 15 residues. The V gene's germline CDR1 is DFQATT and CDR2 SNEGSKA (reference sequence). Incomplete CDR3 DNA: TGCAGTGCTAGAGCGGTCGGGGGGCCGGGGGAGACC. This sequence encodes CSARAVGGPGET. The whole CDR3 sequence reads CSARAVGGPGETQYF.

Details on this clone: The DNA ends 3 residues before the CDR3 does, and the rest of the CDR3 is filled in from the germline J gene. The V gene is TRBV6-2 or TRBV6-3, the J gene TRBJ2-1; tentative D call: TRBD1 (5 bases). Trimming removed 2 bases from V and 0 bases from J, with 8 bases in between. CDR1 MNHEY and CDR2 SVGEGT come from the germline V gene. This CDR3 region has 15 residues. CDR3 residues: CASSYGQTSYNEQFF. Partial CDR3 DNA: TGTGCCAGCAGTTACGGACAAACCTCCTACAATGAG.

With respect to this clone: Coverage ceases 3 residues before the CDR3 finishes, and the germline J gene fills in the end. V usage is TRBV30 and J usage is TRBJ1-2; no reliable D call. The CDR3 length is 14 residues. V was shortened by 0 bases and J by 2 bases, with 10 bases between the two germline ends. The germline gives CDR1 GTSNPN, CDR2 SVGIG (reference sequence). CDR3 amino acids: CAWSVSGLNYGYTF. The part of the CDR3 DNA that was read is TGTGCCTGGAGTGTCTCCGGGTTGAACTATGGC.

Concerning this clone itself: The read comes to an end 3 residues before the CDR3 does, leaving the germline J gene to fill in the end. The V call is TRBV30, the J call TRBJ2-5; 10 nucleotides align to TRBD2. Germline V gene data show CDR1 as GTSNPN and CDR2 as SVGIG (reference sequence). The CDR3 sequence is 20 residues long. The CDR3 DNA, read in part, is TGTGCCTGGAGTGTATTTCCCCGGCTGTTGAGCGGGAGGGCCGGAGATACC. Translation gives CAWSVFPRLLSGRAGDT. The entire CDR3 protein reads CAWSVFPRLLSGRAGDTQYF.